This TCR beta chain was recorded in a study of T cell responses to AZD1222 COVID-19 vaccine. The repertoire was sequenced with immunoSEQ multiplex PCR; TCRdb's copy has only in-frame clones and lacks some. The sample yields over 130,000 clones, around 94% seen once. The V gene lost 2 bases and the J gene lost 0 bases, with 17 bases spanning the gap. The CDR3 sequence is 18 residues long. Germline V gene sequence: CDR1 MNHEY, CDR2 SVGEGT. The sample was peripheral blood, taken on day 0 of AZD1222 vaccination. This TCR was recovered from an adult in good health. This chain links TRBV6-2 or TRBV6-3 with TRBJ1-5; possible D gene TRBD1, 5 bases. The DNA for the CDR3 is TGTGCCAGCAGTTACACCTGGGCAGGGAGATATAGCAATCAGCCCCAGCATTTT. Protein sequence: CASSYTWAGRYSNQPQHF.